The 13 T cell receptor beta chains below come from one sample, sequenced in a study of blood T cell repertoires in COVID-19 (TCRdb year 2020). Libraries were constructed by the immunoSEQ multiplex PCR assay. Not all clones reach the TCRdb copy of this immuneACCESS table, which keeps in-frame sequences only. Checked studies attribute under half of the gap to unresolved V genes and leave the rest unexplained. The sample data list 200,000 to 250,000 clones, and roughly 85% of these were observed just once. The ten largest make up around 0.96% of the sample. The sequenced sample was peripheral blood. All receptors come from a man in his forties with acute or convalescent COVID-19.

The chain combines TRBV30 with TRBJ1-1; D may be TRBD1 (5 bases). Germline assignment: CDR1 GTSNPN and CDR2 SVGIG (reference sequence). This CDR3 comprises 13 residues. The V end was cut by 3 bases, the J end by 4 bases, with 12 bases between. CDR3 in DNA: TGTGCCTGGAGCCCCGGGGGGTCCACTGAAGCTTTCTTT. This encodes CAWSPGGSTEAFF.

The CDR3, as DNA: TGCGCCAGCAGTGAGTCTTCGGGTTATGGCTACACCTTC. This codes for CASSESSGYGYTF. The J gene is TRBJ1-2, the V gene TRBV10-2; D not resolved. Deletions cut 0 bases from V and 5 bases from J, with 7 bases between. Germline V lookup: CDR1 WSHSY, CDR2 SAAADI. There are 13 residues in the CDR3.

For this clone: At the DNA level, this CDR3 is encoded by other sequences in the same sample as well. The V and J genes are TRBV9 and TRBJ2-2; weak D call: TRBD2 (6 bases). The V end lost 4 bases, the J end lost 2 bases, and 12 bases lay between the germline ends. The CDR3 contains 15 residues. The germline gives CDR1 SGDLS, CDR2 YYNGEE. CDR3 DNA sequence: TGTGCCAGCAGCATGGGACTTCAAAACACCGGGGAGCTGTTTTTT. Translation gives CASSMGLQNTGELFF.

The chain combines TRBV19 with TRBJ2-2; tentatively, D is TRBD2 (6 bases). Deletions cut 7 bases from V and 3 bases from J, with 12 bases between. Germline CDR1 reads LNHDA; CDR2 reads SQIVND (reference sequence). The CDR3 totals 14 residues. The CDR3 bases are TGTGCCAGTACCCCCCGGAGGGACACCGGGGAGCTGTTTTTT. This codes for CASTPRRDTGELFF. The full variable domain, its missing parts supplied by reference TRBV19 and TRBJ2-2, is DGGITQSPKYLFRKEGQNVTLSCEQNLNHDAMYWYRQDPGQGLRLIYYSQIVNDFQKGDIAEGYSVSREKKESFPLTVTSAQKNPTAFYLCASTPRRDTGELFFGEGSRLTVL.

This clone has a handful of counts. V usage is TRBV5-6 and J usage is TRBJ1-2, with 7 bases lining up with TRBD1. With 4 bases clipped from V and 7 bases from J, the junction kept 13 bases outside the gene matches. Germline V CDR1 and CDR2: SGHDT, YYEEEE. The CDR3 runs to 15 residues. Here the CDR3 reads CASSTRTGLWGGYTF. As DNA, the CDR3 is TGTGCCAGCAGCACCCGGACAGGACTTTGGGGTGGCTACACCTTC.

The table lists this clone with a count of one. This sample includes further DNA sequences coding for the same CDR3. The chain employs TRBV6-5 and TRBJ1-2; D perhaps matches TRBD1 (5 bases). Germline assignment: CDR1 MNHEY and CDR2 SVGAGI. This CDR3 contains 15 residues. V was clipped by 2 bases and J by 0 bases, with 10 bases between them. The CDR3 region has the DNA TGTGCCAGCAGTTACGGGACGGGAGCTAACTATGGCTACACCTTC. Translation: CASSYGTGANYGYTF.

The chain recombines TRBV20-1 with TRBJ1-1, with TRBD1 as a possible D gene (5 bases). This CDR3 has 14 amino acids. Trimming removed 3 bases from V and 4 bases from J, with 15 bases in between. Germline CDR1 is DFQATT and CDR2 is SNEGSKA (reference sequence). CDR3 nucleotide sequence: TGCAGTGCTAGTGATCCAGGGTTAGGCACTGAAGCTTTCTTT. As protein: CSASDPGLGTEAFF.

This chain uses TRBV4-1 with TRBJ2-3; TRBD1 aligns across 7 bases. After removal of 0 bases from V and 0 bases from J, the junction contained 6 bases not matched to a gene. This CDR3 has 17 residues. CDR1 MGHRA and CDR2 YSYEKL come from the germline V gene. CDR3 protein: CASSQEKGTVSTDTQYF. CDR3 sequence (DNA): TGCGCCAGCAGCCAAGAAAAAGGGACAGTCAGCACAGATACGCAGTATTTT.

This clone is a singleton in its sample. This chain connects TRBV6-5 to TRBJ2-5; 11 bases agree with TRBD1. Germline CDR1 is MNHEY and CDR2 is SVGAGI. V was clipped by 6 bases and J by 6 bases; unmatched bases: 6. The CDR3 runs 14 residues. Here the CDR3 DNA reads TGTGCCAGCAGGTCTACGGACAGGGGGCAGACCCAGTACTTC. It encodes CASRSTDRGQTQYF.

The sample holds one count of this clone. The CDR3 sequence: CASTGQGPDTQYF. CDR3 coding DNA: TGTGCCAGCACCGGACAGGGCCCCGATACGCAGTATTTT. The chain joins TRBV6-4 to TRBJ2-3; 8 nucleotides align to TRBD1. There are 13 residues in the CDR3. Germline values: CDR1 MRHNA, CDR2 SNTAGT. After removal of 7 bases from V and 6 bases from J, the junction contained 6 bases not matched to a gene.

The chain recombines TRBV7-3 with TRBJ2-3, with D perhaps TRBD2 (6 bases). The CDR3 length is 14 residues. Germline V gene lookup returns CDR1 SGHTA and CDR2 FQGTGA. V was cut by 5 bases and J by 2 bases, with 11 bases left in between. Here the CDR3 reads CASSPGLHTDTQYF. CDR3 coding DNA: TGTGCCAGCAGCCCGGGACTTCACACAGATACGCAGTATTTT. The full variable domain, in which reference TRBV7-3 and TRBJ2-3 provide the parts outside the CDR3, is GAGVSQTPSNKVTEKGKYVELRCDPISGHTALYWYRQSLGQGPEFLIYFQGTGAADDSGLPNDRFFAVRPEGSVSTLKIQRTERGDSAVYLCASSPGLHTDTQYFGPGTRLTVL.

The chain recombines TRBV11-3 with TRBJ1-6; the D is unclear. V lost 1 base to trimming and J lost 10 bases, with 11 bases between them. The CDR3 is made up of 14 amino acids. Germline assignment: CDR1 SGHNT and CDR2 YENEEA. CDR3 DNA: TGTGCCAGCAGCTTAGGTGGAGAAGGATCACCCCTCCACTTT. This encodes CASSLGGEGSPLHF.

J is TRBJ2-5 and V is TRBV10-3; TRBD1 aligns across 8 bases. The germline gives CDR1 ENHRY, CDR2 SYGVKD. CDR3 length: 15 residues. V lost 10 bases, J lost 2 bases, and 12 bases stayed unmatched. The CDR3 nucleotides are TGTGCCAGCACCCCGGGGACAGGCGCACAAGAGACCCAGTACTTC. Protein: CASTPGTGAQETQYF.